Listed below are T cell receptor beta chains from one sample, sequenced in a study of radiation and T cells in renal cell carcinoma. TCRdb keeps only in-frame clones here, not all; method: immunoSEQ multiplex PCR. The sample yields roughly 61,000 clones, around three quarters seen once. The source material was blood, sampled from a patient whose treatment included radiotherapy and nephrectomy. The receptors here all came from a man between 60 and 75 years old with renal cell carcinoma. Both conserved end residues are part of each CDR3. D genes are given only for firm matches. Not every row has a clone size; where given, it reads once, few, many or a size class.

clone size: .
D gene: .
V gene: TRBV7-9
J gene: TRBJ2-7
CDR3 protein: CASSLQGDEQYF
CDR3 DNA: TGTGCCAGCAGCCTCCAGGGTGACGAGCAGTACTTC

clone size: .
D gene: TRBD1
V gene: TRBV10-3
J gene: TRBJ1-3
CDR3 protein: CAINPQGAGNTIYF
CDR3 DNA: TGTGCCATCAACCCACAGGGGGCTGGAAACACCATATATTTT

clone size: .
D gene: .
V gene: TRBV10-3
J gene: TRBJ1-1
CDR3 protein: CAIRSGTTEAFF
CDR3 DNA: TGTGCCATCAGATCAGGGACCACTGAAGCTTTCTTT

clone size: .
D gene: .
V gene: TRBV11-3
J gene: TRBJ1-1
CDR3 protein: CASSRDPVGAEAFF
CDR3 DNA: TGTGCCAGCAGCCGAGACCCCGTTGGGGCTGAAGCTTTCTTT

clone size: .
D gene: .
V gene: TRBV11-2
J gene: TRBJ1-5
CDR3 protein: CASSGGPNQPQHF
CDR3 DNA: TGTGCCAGCAGCGGGGGCCCCAATCAGCCCCAGCATTTT

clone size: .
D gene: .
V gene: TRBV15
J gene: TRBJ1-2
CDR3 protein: CATSRSRRDNYGYTF
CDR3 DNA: TGTGCCACCAGCAGATCGCGGAGGGATAACTATGGCTACACCTTC

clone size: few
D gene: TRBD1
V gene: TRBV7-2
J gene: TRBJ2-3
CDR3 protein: CARARRGQASTDTQYF
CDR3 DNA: TGTGCCAGGGCACGTAGGGGACAGGCTAGCACAGATACGCAGTATTTT

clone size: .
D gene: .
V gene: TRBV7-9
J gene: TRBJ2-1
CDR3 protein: CASRPGDRLFDEQFF
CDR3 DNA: TGTGCCAGCAGGCCAGGGGACCGTCTATTCGATGAGCAGTTCTTC

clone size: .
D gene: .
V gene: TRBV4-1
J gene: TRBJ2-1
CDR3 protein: CASSLRPASYNEQFF
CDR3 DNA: TGCGCCAGCAGCCTACGACCCGCTTCCTACAATGAGCAGTTCTTC

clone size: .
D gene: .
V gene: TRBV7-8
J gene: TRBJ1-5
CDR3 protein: CASSPRQANQPQHF
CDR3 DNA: TGTGCCAGCAGCCCGAGACAGGCCAATCAGCCCCAGCATTTT

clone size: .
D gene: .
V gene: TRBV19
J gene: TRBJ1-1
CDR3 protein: CASNSREFGAEAFF
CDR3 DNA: TGTGCCAGTAACAGCAGGGAGTTTGGCGCTGAAGCTTTCTTT

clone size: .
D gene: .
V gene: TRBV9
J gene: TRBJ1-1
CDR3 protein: CASSVVPRGTEAFF
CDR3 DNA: TGTGCCAGCAGCGTAGTCCCCAGAGGCACTGAAGCTTTCTTT

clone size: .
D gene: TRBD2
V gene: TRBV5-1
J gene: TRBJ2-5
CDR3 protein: CASTSGAGVETQYF
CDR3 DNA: TGCGCCAGCACCTCGGGAGCGGGAGTAGAGACCCAGTACTTC

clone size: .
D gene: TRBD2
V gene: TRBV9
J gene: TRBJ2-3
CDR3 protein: CASSVYGTSRTDTQYF
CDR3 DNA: TGTGCCAGCAGCGTCTACGGGACTAGCAGGACAGATACGCAGTATTTT

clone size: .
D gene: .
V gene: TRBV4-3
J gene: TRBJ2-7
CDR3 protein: CASSGGYEQYF
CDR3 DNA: TGCGCCAGCAGCGGTGGCTACGAGCAGTACTTC

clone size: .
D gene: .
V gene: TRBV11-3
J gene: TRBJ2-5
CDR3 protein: CASSLDGETVPRETQYF
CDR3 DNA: TGTGCCAGCAGCTTAGATGGGGAAACGGTCCCAAGGGAGACCCAGTACTTC

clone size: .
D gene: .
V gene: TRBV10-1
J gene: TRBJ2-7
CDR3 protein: CATTDRRYEQYF
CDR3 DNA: TGCGCCACGACTGACAGGAGGTACGAGCAGTACTTC

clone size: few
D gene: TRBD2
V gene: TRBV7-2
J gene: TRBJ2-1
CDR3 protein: CASSLASGTSGYNEQFF
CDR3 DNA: TGTGCCAGCAGCTTAGCCTCCGGGACTAGCGGTTACAATGAGCAGTTCTTC

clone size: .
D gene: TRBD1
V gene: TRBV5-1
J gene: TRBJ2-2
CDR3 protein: CASSPSQGVRTGELFF
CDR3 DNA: TGCGCCAGCAGCCCATCACAGGGGGTGCGGACCGGGGAGCTGTTTTTT

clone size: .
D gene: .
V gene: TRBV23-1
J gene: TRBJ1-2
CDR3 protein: CASSRRTFYGYTF
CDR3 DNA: TGCGCCAGCAGTCGGCGGACCTTCTATGGCTACACCTTC

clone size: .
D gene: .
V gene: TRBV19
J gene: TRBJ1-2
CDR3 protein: CASSIVAVNYGYTF
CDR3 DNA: TGTGCCAGTAGTATAGTGGCAGTAAACTATGGCTACACCTTC

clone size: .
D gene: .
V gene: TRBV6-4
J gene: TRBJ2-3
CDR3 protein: CASSDSTGGEDTQYF
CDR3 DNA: TGTGCCAGCAGTGACTCGACGGGCGGGGAAGATACGCAGTATTTT

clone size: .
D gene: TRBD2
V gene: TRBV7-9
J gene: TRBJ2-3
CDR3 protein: CASSYVPGGPTDTQYF
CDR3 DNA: TGTGCCAGCAGCTATGTACCGGGAGGGCCTACAGATACGCAGTATTTT

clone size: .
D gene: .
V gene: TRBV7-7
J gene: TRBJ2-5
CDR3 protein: CASRAGTLETQYF
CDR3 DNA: TGTGCCAGCAGGGCCGGGACGCTGGAGACCCAGTACTTC

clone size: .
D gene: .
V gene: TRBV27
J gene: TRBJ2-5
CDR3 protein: CASSYILGGQETQYF
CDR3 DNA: TGTGCCAGCAGTTACATTTTAGGGGGCCAAGAGACCCAGTACTTC

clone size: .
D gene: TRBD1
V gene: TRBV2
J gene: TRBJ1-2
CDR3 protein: CASSGDRGYGYTF
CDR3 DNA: TGTGCCAGCAGCGGGGACAGGGGTTATGGCTACACCTTC

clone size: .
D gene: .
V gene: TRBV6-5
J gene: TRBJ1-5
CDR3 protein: CASRNSNQPQHF
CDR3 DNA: TGTGCCAGCAGAAATAGCAATCAGCCCCAGCATTTT

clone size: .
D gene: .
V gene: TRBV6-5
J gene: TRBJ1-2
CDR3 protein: CASSRTILGGYTF
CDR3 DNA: TGTGCCAGCAGTCGGACTATTCTGGGTGGCTACACCTTC

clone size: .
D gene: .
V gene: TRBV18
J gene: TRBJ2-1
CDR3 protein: CASSYERMDEQFF
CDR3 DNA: TGTGCCAGCTCATACGAACGTATGGATGAGCAGTTCTTC

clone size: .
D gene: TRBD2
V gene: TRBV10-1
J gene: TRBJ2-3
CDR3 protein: CASSEGSGGTDTQYF
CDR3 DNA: TGCGCCAGCAGTGAGGGTAGCGGGGGCACAGATACGCAGTATTTT

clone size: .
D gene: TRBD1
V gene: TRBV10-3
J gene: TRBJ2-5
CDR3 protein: CARPGQGLWGETQYF
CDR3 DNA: TGTGCCAGACCGGGACAGGGGCTTTGGGGAGAGACCCAGTACTTC

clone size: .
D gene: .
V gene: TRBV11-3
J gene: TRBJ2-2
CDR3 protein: CASSLGGAAGELFF
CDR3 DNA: TGTGCCAGCAGCTTAGGAGGGGCCGCCGGGGAGCTGTTTTTT

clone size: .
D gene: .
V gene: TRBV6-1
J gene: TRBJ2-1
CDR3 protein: CASRGQVGNEQFF
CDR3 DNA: TGTGCCAGCAGGGGGCAAGTAGGCAATGAGCAGTTCTTC

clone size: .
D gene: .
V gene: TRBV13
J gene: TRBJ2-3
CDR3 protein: CASSLAGVSTDTQYF
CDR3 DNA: TGTGCCAGCAGCTTAGCCGGGGTTAGCACAGATACGCAGTATTTT

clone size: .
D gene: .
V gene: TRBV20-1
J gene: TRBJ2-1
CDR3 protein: CSAMIYEQFF
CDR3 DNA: TGCAGTGCTATGATCTATGAGCAGTTCTTC

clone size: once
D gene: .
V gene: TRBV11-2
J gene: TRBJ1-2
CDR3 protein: CASSLNLPSNGYTF
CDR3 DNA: TGTGCCAGCAGCCTTAACCTTCCATCAAACGGCTACACCTTC

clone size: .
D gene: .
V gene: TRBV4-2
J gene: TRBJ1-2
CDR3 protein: CASSQDIYGYTF
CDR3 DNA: TGTGCCAGCAGCCAAGACATTTATGGCTACACCTTC

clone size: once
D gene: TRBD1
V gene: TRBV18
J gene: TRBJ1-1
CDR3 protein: CASSPTTGSTEAFF
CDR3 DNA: TGTGCCAGCTCACCTACGACAGGGTCCACTGAAGCTTTCTTT

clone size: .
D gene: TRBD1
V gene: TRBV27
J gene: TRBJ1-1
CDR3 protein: CASSLGYRGRAGNTEAFF
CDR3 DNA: TGTGCCAGCAGTTTAGGGTACAGGGGGCGAGCGGGGAACACTGAAGCTTTCTTT

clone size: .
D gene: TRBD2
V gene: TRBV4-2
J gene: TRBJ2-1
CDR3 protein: CASTGTSGTDYNEQFF
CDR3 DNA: TGTGCCAGCACCGGGACTAGCGGGACTGACTACAATGAGCAGTTCTTC

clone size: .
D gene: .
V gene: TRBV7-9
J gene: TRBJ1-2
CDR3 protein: CASSSGHKFYGYTF
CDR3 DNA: TGTGCCAGCAGCTCGGGACACAAATTTTATGGCTACACCTTC

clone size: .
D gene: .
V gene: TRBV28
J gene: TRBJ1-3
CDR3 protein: CASSPSGAGNTIYF
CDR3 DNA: TGTGCCAGCAGTCCTTCGGGTGCAGGAAACACCATATATTTT

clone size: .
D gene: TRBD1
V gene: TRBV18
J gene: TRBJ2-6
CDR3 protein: CASSQTGYGANVLTF
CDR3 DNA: TGTGCCAGCTCCCAGACAGGGTACGGGGCCAACGTCCTGACTTTC

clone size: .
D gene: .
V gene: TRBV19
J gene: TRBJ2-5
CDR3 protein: CASSRGLTGARETQYF
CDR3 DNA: TGTGCCAGTAGTAGGGGCCTGACAGGAGCTCGGGAGACCCAGTACTTC

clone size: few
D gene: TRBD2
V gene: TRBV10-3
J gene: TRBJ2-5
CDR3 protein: CAIRPGLAGVETQYF
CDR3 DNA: TGTGCCATCAGGCCTGGACTAGCGGGGGTAGAGACCCAGTACTTC

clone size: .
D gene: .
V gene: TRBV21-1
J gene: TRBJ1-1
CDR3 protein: CASSKDEEPVNTEAFF
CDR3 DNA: TGTGCCAGCAGCAAAGATGAGGAGCCGGTGAACACTGAAGCTTTCTTT

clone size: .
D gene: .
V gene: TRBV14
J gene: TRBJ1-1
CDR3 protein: CASSPTWWAGNTEAFF
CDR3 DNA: TGTGCCAGCAGCCCAACCTGGTGGGCGGGGAACACTGAAGCTTTCTTT

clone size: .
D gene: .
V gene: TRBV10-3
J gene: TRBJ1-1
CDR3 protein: CAISEKFPEAFF
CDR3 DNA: TGTGCCATCAGTGAGAAGTTCCCTGAAGCTTTCTTT

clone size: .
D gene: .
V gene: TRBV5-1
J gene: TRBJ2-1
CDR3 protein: CASSLAGERYNEQFF
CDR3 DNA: TGCGCCAGCAGCTTGGCCGGGGAGCGTTACAATGAGCAGTTCTTC

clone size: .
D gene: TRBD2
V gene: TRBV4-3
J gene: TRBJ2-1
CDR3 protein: CASSPPGGREQFF
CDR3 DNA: TGCGCCAGCAGCCCCCCGGGAGGCCGCGAGCAGTTCTTC

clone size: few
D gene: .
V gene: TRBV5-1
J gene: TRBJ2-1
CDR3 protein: CASALSSYNEQFF
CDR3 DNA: TGCGCCAGCGCCCTTTCCTCCTACAATGAGCAGTTCTTC

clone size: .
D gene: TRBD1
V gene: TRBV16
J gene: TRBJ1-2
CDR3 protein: CASSQGQGYGYTF
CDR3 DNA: TGTGCCAGCAGCCAGGGACAGGGGTATGGCTACACCTTC